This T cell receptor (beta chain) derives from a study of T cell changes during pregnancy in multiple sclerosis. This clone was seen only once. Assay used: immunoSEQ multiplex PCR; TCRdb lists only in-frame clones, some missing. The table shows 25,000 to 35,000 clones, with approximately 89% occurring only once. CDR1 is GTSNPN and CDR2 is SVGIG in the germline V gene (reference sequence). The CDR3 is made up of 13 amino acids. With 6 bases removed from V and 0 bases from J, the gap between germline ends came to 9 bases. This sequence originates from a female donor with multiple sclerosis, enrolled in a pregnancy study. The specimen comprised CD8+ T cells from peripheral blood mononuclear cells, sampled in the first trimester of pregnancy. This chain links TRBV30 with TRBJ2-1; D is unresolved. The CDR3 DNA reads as TGTGCCTGTGAATATAGCTCCTACAATGAGCAGTTCTTC. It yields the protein CACEYSSYNEQFF.